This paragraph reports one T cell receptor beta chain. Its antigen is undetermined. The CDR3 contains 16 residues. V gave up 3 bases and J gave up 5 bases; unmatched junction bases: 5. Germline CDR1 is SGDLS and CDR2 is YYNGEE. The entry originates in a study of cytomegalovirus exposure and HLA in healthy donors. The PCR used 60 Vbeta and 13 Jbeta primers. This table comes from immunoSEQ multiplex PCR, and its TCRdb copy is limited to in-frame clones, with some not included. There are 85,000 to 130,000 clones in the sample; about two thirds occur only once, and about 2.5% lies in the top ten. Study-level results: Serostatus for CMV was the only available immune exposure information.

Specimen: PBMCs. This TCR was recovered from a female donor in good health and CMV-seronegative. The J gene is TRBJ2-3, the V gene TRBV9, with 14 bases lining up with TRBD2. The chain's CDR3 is CASSGPGLAGVDTQYF. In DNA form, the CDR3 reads TGTGCCAGCAGCGGACCGGGACTAGCGGGAGTAGATACGCAGTATTTT.